This T cell receptor beta chain is drawn from a study of T cell responses to AZD1222 COVID-19 vaccine. Findings of the study overall: Once two AZD1222 doses were given, Spike-specific TCR breadth and depth went up. Donors, mostly white British, included more females; clonal diversity was possibly underestimated. No repertoire was sampled before or during the peak T cell response, only after it.

The protocol was immunoSEQ multiplex PCR, while the TCRdb copy is restricted to in-frame clones and leaves out a portion. The sample records 110,000 to 150,000 clones, 75% to 90% being singletons. To note about this clone: The antigen is undetermined.

This CDR3 spans 14 amino acids. Trimming pared 3 bases from V and 2 bases from J, leaving 11 bases between. CDR1 MDHEN and CDR2 SYDVKM come from the germline V gene. The source is an adult in good health. Sequenced here: peripheral blood, sampled on day 0 of AZD1222 vaccination. This chain links TRBV28 with TRBJ2-7; a possible D gene is TRBD2 (5 bases). The CDR3 DNA follows: TGTGCCAGCAGTTTGGAAGAACTAGCCTACGAGCAGTACTTC. It encodes CASSLEELAYEQYF.